These T cell receptor beta chains were read from a single sample in a study of cytomegalovirus exposure and HLA in healthy donors. The method was immunoSEQ multiplex PCR; TCRdb's version includes in-frame clones alone and lacks a portion of them. The sample lists around 190,000 clones; around 88% were seen once. The sample was PBMCs. The source is a man aged 40-55 years in good health and CMV-seropositive. The CDR3 runs from the conserved cysteine through the conserved F or W. D genes are given only for firm matches. Size is omitted from some rows. Given values are once, few, many or a class for expanded clones.

V: TRBV29-1
J: TRBJ2-3
size: -
D: TRBD2
DNA: TGCAGCGTTGGGGGACTAGCGGGAGACACAGATACGCAGTATTTT
CDR3: CSVGGLAGDTDTQYF

V: TRBV7-9
J: TRBJ2-3
size: -
D: TRBD2
DNA: TGTGCCAGCAGCCCCGGACTAGCGGGGAGCACAGATACGCAGTATTTT
CDR3: CASSPGLAGSTDTQYF

V: TRBV7-9
J: TRBJ2-2
size: -
D: TRBD1
DNA: TGTTCCAGCAGCTTTGACAGGGGGCTAGCCGGGGAGCTGTTTTTT
CDR3: CSSSFDRGLAGELFF

V: TRBV6-1
J: TRBJ2-2
size: -
D: -
DNA: TGTGCCAGCAGTGTCGCCCCCGGAGACACCGGGGAGCTGTTTTTT
CDR3: CASSVAPGDTGELFF

V: TRBV2
J: TRBJ1-5
size: -
D: -
DNA: TGTGCCAGCAGTGTTGAGTCGGGCAATCAGCCCCAGCATTTT
CDR3: CASSVESGNQPQHF

V: TRBV6-1
J: TRBJ2-3
size: -
D: -
DNA: TGTGCCAGCAATGCGCTCTCCACCACAGATACGCAGTATTTT
CDR3: CASNALSTTDTQYF

V: TRBV19
J: TRBJ1-5
size: -
D: -
DNA: TGTGCCAGTACCCCCCCCGGACAGAGGGGCCAGCCCCAGCATTTT
CDR3: CASTPPGQRGQPQHF

V: TRBV4-2
J: TRBJ2-1
size: few
D: -
DNA: TGTGCCAGCAGCCAAGAATGGAGCCTAGGAAATGAGCAGTTCTTC
CDR3: CASSQEWSLGNEQFF

V: TRBV2
J: TRBJ2-1
size: -
D: TRBD1
DNA: TGTGCCAGCAGTGAAGAGGGGTGGACAGGGGGCTTTAATGAGCAGTTCTTC
CDR3: CASSEEGWTGGFNEQFF

V: TRBV5-1
J: TRBJ1-2
size: -
D: -
DNA: TGCGCCAGCAGCTTGGCGGGTCCGCTCTCCTCAGAGGGCTACACCTTC
CDR3: CASSLAGPLSSEGYTF

V: TRBV11-3
J: TRBJ2-1
size: -
D: TRBD2
DNA: TGTGCCAGCAGCTCCGGGACTAGCGGGATTTATGAGCAGTTCTTC
CDR3: CASSSGTSGIYEQFF

V: TRBV19
J: TRBJ2-1
size: -
D: -
DNA: TGTGCCAGTAGTTCTCAGGACATTATCCATGAGCAGTTCTTC
CDR3: CASSSQDIIHEQFF

V: TRBV6-1
J: TRBJ2-3
size: once
D: TRBD1
DNA: TGTGCCAGCAGCGAGTCGACAGGGTTAAGGTCGCAGTATTTT
CDR3: CASSESTGLRSQYF

V: TRBV11-1
J: TRBJ1-1
size: -
D: -
DNA: TGTGCCAGCAGTCCAGGACATTACACTGAAGCTTTCTTT
CDR3: CASSPGHYTEAFF

V: TRBV7-6
J: TRBJ2-1
size: -
D: TRBD2
DNA: TGTGCCAGCAGCTACCTAGCGGGAGGGTACAATGAGCAGTTCTTC
CDR3: CASSYLAGGYNEQFF